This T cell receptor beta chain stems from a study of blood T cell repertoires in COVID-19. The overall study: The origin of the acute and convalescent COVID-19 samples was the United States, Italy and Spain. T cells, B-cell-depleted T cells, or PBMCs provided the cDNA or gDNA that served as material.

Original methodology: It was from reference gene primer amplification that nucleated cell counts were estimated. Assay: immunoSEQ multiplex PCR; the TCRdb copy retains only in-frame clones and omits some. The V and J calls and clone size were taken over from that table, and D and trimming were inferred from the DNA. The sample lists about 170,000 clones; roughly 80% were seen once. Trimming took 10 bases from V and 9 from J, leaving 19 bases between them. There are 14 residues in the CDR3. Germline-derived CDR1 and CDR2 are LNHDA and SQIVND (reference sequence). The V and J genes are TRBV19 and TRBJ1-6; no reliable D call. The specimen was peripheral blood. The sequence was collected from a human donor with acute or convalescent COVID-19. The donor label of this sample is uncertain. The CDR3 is CATQGGYKGSPLHF. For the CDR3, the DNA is TGTGCCACCCAAGGAGGCTACAAGGGTTCACCCCTCCACTTT.